These 21 T cell receptor beta chains were sequenced from one sample in a study of control samples from healthy donors and cancer patients. Profiling relied on immunoSEQ multiplex PCR, and the TCRdb table lists in-frame clones only, not all of them. This table holds 110,000 to 150,000 clones, about 93% found once. What was sequenced was PBMCs. The receptors here all came from a man in his 60s with colorectal cancer.

The rearrangement uses TRBV7-9 and TRBJ2-7; D call uncertain. CDR1 SEHNR and CDR2 FQNEAQ come from the germline V gene (reference sequence). Trimming shortened V by 5 bases and J by 4 bases, and 9 bases separated the two germline ends. CDR3 length equals 12 residues. CDR3 protein: CASSRIDYEQYF. Written as DNA, the CDR3 is TGTGCCAGCAGCCGAATAGATTACGAGCAGTACTTC.

Remarks on this clone: Other DNA sequences of this sample code for an identical CDR3. This rearrangement joins TRBV6-5 to TRBJ2-5; 13 bases align to TRBD2. There are 15 residues in the CDR3. With V trimmed by 6 bases and J by 1 base, 2 bases remained unmatched. Germline V gives CDR1 MNHEY, CDR2 SVGAGI. CDR3 nucleotides: TGTGCCAGCAGCCGACTAGCGGGGGGCCAAGAGACCCAGTACTTC. Amino acids: CASSRLAGGQETQYF.

The chain combines TRBV19 with TRBJ1-6; tentative D call: TRBD1 (5 bases). This CDR3 comprises 13 residues. Trimming took 5 bases from V and 10 from J, leaving 12 bases between them. The V gene's germline CDR1 is LNHDA and CDR2 SQIVND (reference sequence). The CDR3 DNA reads as TGTGCCAGTAGTCAACAGGTACGCTCACCCCTCCACTTT. It is translated as CASSQQVRSPLHF.

In its sample, this clone was seen once. The chain is built from TRBV9 and TRBJ2-3; TRBD2 matches 10 bases. This CDR3 region has 19 residues. The J segment lost 1 base and the V segment lost 0 bases, leaving 11 bases of the junction unmatched. Germline CDR1 is SGDLS and CDR2 is YYNGEE. The CDR3 DNA sequence: TGTGCCAGCAGCGTAGGATTCAGCGGGGGGGCTGGTCGCACAGATACGCAGTATTTT. The encoded protein is CASSVGFSGGAGRTDTQYF.

The chain uses TRBV6-5 and TRBJ1-1; D uncertain. The CDR3 sequence is 13 residues long. CDR1 is MNHEY, CDR2 SVGAGI, per germline. Deletions cut 0 bases from V and 7 bases from J, with 9 bases between. This chain's CDR3 is CASSYSPAIEAFF. DNA of the CDR3: TGTGCCAGCAGTTACTCTCCAGCTATTGAAGCTTTCTTT.

Written as DNA, the CDR3 is TGTGCCAGCAGCGTAGCCGGCACCGGGACGGTGAACACTGAAGCTTTCTTT. It specifies CASSVAGTGTVNTEAFF. This sequence joins TRBV9 and TRBJ1-1; D may be TRBD1 (5 bases). Trimming removed 0 bases at V and 0 bases at J, with 15 bases between. The CDR3 has 17 residues. Germline CDR1 and CDR2: SGDLS and YYNGEE.

A single count supports this clone. This sequence joins TRBV12-3 or TRBV12-4 and TRBJ1-2; 7 bases line up with TRBD1. V was clipped by 4 bases and J by 8 bases; unmatched bases: 7. The CDR3 length is 13 residues. CDR3 bases: TGTGCCAGCAGTTCAAGGACAGGCCCGGGCTACACCTTC. This translates into CASSSRTGPGYTF.

The chain couples TRBV5-1 to TRBJ2-5; 7 positions agree with TRBD1. Germline V gene lookup returns CDR1 SGHRS and CDR2 YFSETQ. Trimming removed 6 bases from V and 0 bases from J; junction bases left unmatched: 5. The CDR3 length is 14 residues. The CDR3: CASTSGQNQETQYF. DNA for the CDR3: TGCGCCAGCACCTCGGGACAGAACCAAGAGACCCAGTACTTC.

This clone has more than one count but fewer than ten. The chain links TRBV4-3 to TRBJ2-7, with 7 positions matching TRBD1. The germline gives CDR1 LGHNA, CDR2 YSLEER. This CDR3 is 14 amino acids long. V was pared by 1 base and J by 4 bases, with 4 bases of the junction left unmatched. The CDR3 protein is CASSQGTGPYEQYF. The CDR3 DNA reads TGCGCCAGCAGCCAAGGGACAGGCCCGTACGAGCAGTACTTC.

This clone was counted once. V usage is TRBV11-2 and J usage is TRBJ2-1; D may be TRBD1 (6 bases). The CDR3 is 13 residues long. Germline CDR1 is SGHAT and CDR2 is FQNNGV. The germline V and J ends were trimmed by 0 bases and 10 bases, with 10 bases remaining between them. Here the CDR3 reads CASSLDRGDEQFF. In nucleotides, the CDR3 is TGTGCCAGCAGCTTAGACAGGGGTGACGAGCAGTTCTTC.

This chain uses TRBV11-3 with TRBJ1-4, with 10 bases that match TRBD1. The length of the CDR3 is 13 residues. The V and J ends lost 7 bases and 10 bases, in that order; junction bases with no gene match: 6. Germline loops: CDR1 SGHNT, CDR2 YENEEA. The CDR3 reads CASNPWTGGKLFF. The CDR3 nucleotides are TGTGCCAGCAACCCCTGGACAGGGGGAAAACTGTTTTTT.

This chain joins TRBV11-2 and TRBJ1-6; 11 bases are a match to TRBD1. V lost 5 bases and J lost 3; bases outside the gene matches: 6. The CDR3 consists of 17 residues. Per germline, CDR1 SGHAT and CDR2 FQNNGV. The CDR3, as DNA: TGTGCCAGCAGCCGAACCGGGACAGGGGGCTATAATTCACCCCTCCACTTT. This sequence encodes CASSRTGTGGYNSPLHF.

Only one count was recorded for this clone. The chain has TRBV6-6 and TRBJ2-7, with TRBD1 as a possible D gene (5 bases). Germline loops: CDR1 MNHNY, CDR2 SVGAGI (reference sequence). This CDR3 is built from 11 residues. The V gene lost 5 bases and the J gene lost 3 bases, with 5 bases spanning the gap. CDR3 coding DNA: TGTGCCAGCAGTACAGGCTACGAGCAGTACTTC. It is translated as CASSTGYEQYF.

This clone was found a few times. The chain combines TRBV6-1 with TRBJ1-4, with a weak D call TRBD1 (5 bases). Germline V gene sequence: CDR1 MNHNS, CDR2 SASEGT. The V end was cut by 0 bases, the J end by 5 bases, with 10 bases between. The CDR3 loop spans 15 amino acids. CDR3 nucleotide sequence: TGTGCCAGCAGTGAAGCTTCGGGGGGGAATGAAAAACTGTTTTTT. Protein sequence: CASSEASGGNEKLFF.

In its sample, this clone was seen a few times. J is TRBJ1-5 and V is TRBV3-1 (or the pseudogene TRBV3-2); 10 nucleotides line up with TRBD1. Trimming cost V 4 bases and J 6 bases; bases outside gene matches: 6. Germline CDR1 LGHDT, CDR2 YNNKEL (reference sequence). The CDR3 spans 15 residues. DNA for the CDR3: TGTGCCAGCAGCCGGGGACAGGGGCAGGGTCAGCCCCAGCATTTT. This sequence encodes CASSRGQGQGQPQHF.

The rearrangement uses TRBV11-2 and TRBJ2-5; D is unresolved. The CDR3 runs 13 residues. Trimming removed 1 base from V and 4 bases from J, with 7 bases in between. Germline V gene data show CDR1 as SGHAT and CDR2 as FQNNGV. The CDR3 protein is CASSLANRETQYF. The CDR3 DNA sequence: TGTGCCAGCAGCTTAGCGAACCGAGAGACCCAGTACTTC.

This chain joins TRBV10-3 and TRBJ2-6; 7 bases fit TRBD1. The CDR3 consists of 18 residues. Germline loops: CDR1 ENHRY, CDR2 SYGVKD. The V gene end was trimmed by 6 bases and the J gene end by 0 bases; junction bases not matched to a gene: 11. Written as DNA, the CDR3 is TGTGCCATCAGAGAAATTGGGACAGTCGGCTCTGGGGCCAACGTCCTGACTTTC. Its translation is CAIREIGTVGSGANVLTF.

As regards this clone: The identical CDR3 is also encoded by other nucleotide sequences in the sample. This chain joins TRBV27 and TRBJ1-2, with 7 bases matching TRBD1. Germline V gene lookup returns CDR1 MNHEY and CDR2 SMNVEV (reference sequence). Trimming cost V 6 bases and J 2 bases; bases outside gene matches: 6. The CDR3 is made up of 14 amino acids. DNA of the CDR3: TGTGCCAGCAGCCGGACAGGTCGGAACTATGGCTACACCTTC. Protein product: CASSRTGRNYGYTF.

Of note for this clone: The same CDR3 is also encoded by other DNA sequences in this sample. This sequence joins TRBV18 and TRBJ2-3; no firm D call. The CDR3 extends over 13 amino acids. The germline gives CDR1 KGHSH, CDR2 LQKENI. V dropped 5 bases and J dropped 0 bases, with 6 bases sitting between them. The CDR3 DNA reads TGTGCCAGCTCAACGACTAGCACAGATACGCAGTATTTT. Translating gives CASSTTSTDTQYF.

The CDR3 DNA sequence: TGTGCCAGCAGCTCCAGGGGGTGGGGCACAGATACGCAGTATTTT. It translates to CASSSRGWGTDTQYF. The chain employs TRBV5-6 and TRBJ2-3; TRBD1 matches 7 bases. V dropped 3 bases and J dropped 1; count of bases not matched to a gene: 5. Germline values: CDR1 SGHDT, CDR2 YYEEEE. The CDR3 contains 15 residues.

The chain carries TRBV4-1 and TRBJ2-7; D is unresolved. Trimming took 0 bases from V and 0 from J, leaving 9 bases between them. This CDR3 spans 15 amino acids. Germline loops: CDR1 MGHRA, CDR2 YSYEKL. CDR3 sequence reads: CASSQDRQASYEQYF. In DNA, the CDR3 is TGCGCCAGCAGCCAAGATCGGCAGGCCTCCTACGAGCAGTACTTC.